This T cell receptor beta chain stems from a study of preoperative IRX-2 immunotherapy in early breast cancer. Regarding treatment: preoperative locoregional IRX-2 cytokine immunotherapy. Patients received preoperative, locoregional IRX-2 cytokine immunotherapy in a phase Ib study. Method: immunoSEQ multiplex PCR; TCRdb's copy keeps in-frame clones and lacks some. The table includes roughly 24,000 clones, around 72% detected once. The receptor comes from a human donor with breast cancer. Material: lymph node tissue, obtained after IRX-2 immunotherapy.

The CDR3 bases are TGCGCCAGCAGCTTGGTTGGGGGAGACTACGAGCAGTACTTC. The encoded protein is CASSLVGGDYEQYF. The chain recombines TRBV5-1 with TRBJ2-7; D is possibly TRBD1 or TRBD2 (5 bases each). The germline V and J ends were trimmed by 0 bases and 3 bases, with 10 bases remaining between them. The CDR3 extends over 14 amino acids. Germline lookup yields CDR1 SGHRS and CDR2 YFSETQ.